A selection of T cell receptor beta chains follows, all from one sample in a study of blood T cell repertoires in COVID-19. Sequencing used immunoSEQ multiplex PCR; TCRdb keeps in-frame clones, though not all of them. The sample has tens of thousands of clones, about 83% seen once. The sequencing sample was made of peripheral blood. These receptors all stem from a woman older than 75 with active or convalescent COVID-19. CDR3s include the opening cysteine and the closing phenylalanine or tryptophan. D genes are given only for firm matches. Clone sizes are given selectively: once, few, many, or a class where the clone is expanded.

clone size	J gene	D gene	V gene	CDR3 protein	CDR3 DNA
-	TRBJ2-6	TRBD1	TRBV18	CASSPGQGAVGANVLTF	TGTGCCAGCTCACCGGGACAGGGGGCGGTCGGGGCCAACGTCCTGACTTTC
-	TRBJ2-1	TRBD2	TRBV14	CASSQVSGTSGSVGNEQFF	TGTGCCAGCAGCCAAGTGAGCGGGACTAGCGGGAGCGTTGGGAATGAGCAGTTCTTC
few	TRBJ2-7	TRBD2	TRBV19	CASSSGTSASYEQYF	TGTGCCAGTAGTTCCGGGACTAGCGCCTCCTACGAGCAGTACTTC
-	TRBJ2-3	-	TRBV7-2	CASSLEGPIADTQYF	TGTGCCAGCAGCTTGGAGGGGCCCATCGCAGATACGCAGTATTTT
-	TRBJ1-2	-	TRBV2	CASSQGNYGYTF	TGTGCCAGCAGCCAGGGGAACTATGGCTACACCTTC
-	TRBJ2-1	-	TRBV4-2	CASSQDGTPYNEQFF	TGTGCCAGCAGCCAAGATGGGACTCCCTACAATGAGCAGTTCTTC
-	TRBJ1-5	-	TRBV28	CASYPSTRWGNQPQHF	TGTGCCAGCTACCCATCGACACGATGGGGCAATCAGCCCCAGCATTTT
once	TRBJ1-4	TRBD1	TRBV28	CASQRGPPKGKLFF	TGTGCCAGCCAAAGGGGGCCGCCTAAGGGAAAACTGTTTTTT
-	TRBJ2-7	-	TRBV3-1/TRBV3-2	CASSQEPGNEQYF	TGTGCCAGCAGCCAAGAACCGGGGAACGAGCAGTACTTC
-	TRBJ1-4	-	TRBV6-5	CATQFVTSEKLFF	TGTGCCACCCAGTTCGTCACATCCGAAAAACTGTTTTTT
-	TRBJ1-5	TRBD1	TRBV5-1	CASSLGTGEQPQHF	TGCGCCAGCAGCCTAGGGACAGGGGAGCAGCCCCAGCATTTT
-	TRBJ2-1	TRBD2	TRBV7-3	CASGLAGNNEQFF	TGTGCCAGCGGACTAGCGGGCAACAATGAGCAGTTCTTC
few	TRBJ1-1	TRBD1	TRBV6-5	CASRTQGAGETEAFF	TGTGCCAGCCGAACACAGGGGGCTGGTGAAACTGAAGCTTTCTTT
-	TRBJ1-4	-	TRBV30	CAWSAGVFEKLFF	TGTGCCTGGAGTGCAGGGGTTTTTGAAAAACTGTTTTTT
-	TRBJ2-3	TRBD2	TRBV7-9	CASSQRPGLAASDTQYF	TGTGCCAGCAGTCAACGCCCGGGACTAGCGGCCTCAGATACGCAGTATTTT
few	TRBJ1-2	TRBD1	TRBV19	CASSPSGQGADYGYTF	TGTGCCAGTAGTCCTTCAGGACAGGGGGCGGACTATGGCTACACCTTC
-	TRBJ2-7	-	TRBV6-5	CASSRVGSEQYF	TGTGCCAGCAGCCGAGTTGGTTCCGAGCAGTACTTC
few	TRBJ2-1	-	TRBV3-1/TRBV3-2	CASSQDPWGHEQFF	TGTGCCAGCAGCCAAGATCCGTGGGGCCATGAGCAGTTCTTC
-	TRBJ2-1	TRBD1	TRBV7-2	CASSSLRQGLFF	TGTGCCAGCAGCTCCCTCCGACAGGGTCTGTTCTTC
-	TRBJ1-3	TRBD1	TRBV20-1	CSASEQGAVLTGNTIYF	TGCAGTGCTAGTGAACAGGGGGCAGTCCTAACGGGAAACACCATATATTTT
-	TRBJ1-1	-	TRBV7-2	CASSAQGHPHLAEAFF	TGTGCCAGCAGCGCTCAGGGTCACCCTCATCTCGCTGAAGCTTTCTTT
-	TRBJ2-7	-	TRBV7-8	CASSFSDTSSYEQYF	TGTGCCAGCAGCTTTTCGGACACGAGCTCCTACGAGCAGTACTTC
-	TRBJ2-7	-	TRBV18	CASSPRTGAYEQYF	TGTGCCAGCTCACCACGAACAGGTGCCTACGAGCAGTACTTC
-	TRBJ1-1	-	TRBV7-9	CASSFLARANEAFF	TGTGCCAGCAGCTTCTTGGCGAGGGCTAATGAAGCTTTCTTT
-	TRBJ2-7	TRBD1	TRBV11-2	CASRPLFRGTGVDEQYF	TGTGCCAGCAGGCCGTTATTCCGTGGGACAGGCGTTGATGAGCAGTACTTC
many	TRBJ1-1	-	TRBV29-1	CSVEGLVGGARNTEAFF	TGCAGCGTTGAAGGGTTGGTCGGGGGGGCCCGGAACACTGAAGCTTTCTTT
-	TRBJ2-7	TRBD1	TRBV27	CASSLKWVGQGDEQYF	TGTGCCAGCAGTTTAAAATGGGTGGGACAGGGTGACGAGCAGTACTTC
-	TRBJ2-3	TRBD2	TRBV4-1	CASSLGTTLSTDTQYF	TGCGCCAGCAGCCTAGGGACTACGTTAAGCACAGATACGCAGTATTTT
-	TRBJ1-2	-	TRBV5-4	CASSAGQNYGYTF	TGTGCCAGCAGCGCAGGACAGAACTATGGCTACACCTTC
few	TRBJ2-5	TRBD2	TRBV25-1	CASSEWPLSGNLPTQYF	TGTGCCAGCAGTGAATGGCCCCTGAGCGGGAATTTGCCGACCCAGTACTTC
-	TRBJ2-3	TRBD2	TRBV19	CASSSGLALVPDTQYF	TGTGCCAGTAGTTCCGGACTAGCGTTAGTTCCAGATACGCAGTATTTT
-	TRBJ1-4	-	TRBV5-1	CASSLGQGNEKLFF	TGCGCCAGCAGCTTGGGGCAGGGGAATGAAAAACTGTTTTTT
-	TRBJ1-5	-	TRBV18	CASSPSDTPIQPQHF	TGTGCCAGCTCACCTTCAGACACACCAATACAGCCCCAGCATTTT
few	TRBJ1-1	TRBD1	TRBV5-1	CASSDTGGTTEAFF	TGCGCCAGCAGCGACACAGGGGGGACCACTGAAGCTTTCTTT
-	TRBJ1-5	-	TRBV12-3/TRBV12-4	CASSRLRDQPQHF	TGTGCCAGCAGCCGACTTCGGGATCAGCCCCAGCATTTT
-	TRBJ2-5	TRBD2	TRBV7-8	CASSLRTSQETQYF	TGTGCCAGCAGCCTCCGGACTAGCCAAGAGACCCAGTACTTC
-	TRBJ2-1	-	TRBV28	CASSFRLGSYNEQFF	TGTGCCAGCAGTTTTAGACTAGGGTCCTACAATGAGCAGTTCTTC
-	TRBJ2-3	-	TRBV11-2	CASRPGSTASDFWAQYF	TGTGCCAGCCGTCCCGGGTCGACTGCTTCGGATTTTTGGGCGCAGTATTTT
-	TRBJ1-2	TRBD1	TRBV7-2	CASSFAGQGYGYTF	TGTGCCAGCAGCTTTGCCGGACAGGGCTATGGCTACACCTTC
-	TRBJ1-2	TRBD1	TRBV4-2	CASSPETGGGGYTF	TGTGCCAGCAGCCCCGAGACAGGGGGGGGTGGCTACACCTTC
once	TRBJ2-7	-	TRBV25-1	CASSPDRYEQYF	TGTGCCAGCAGTCCGGACAGATACGAGCAGTACTTC
-	TRBJ1-1	TRBD1	TRBV7-9	CASSRTGQGTAFF	TGTGCCAGCAGCAGGACGGGACAGGGGACGGCTTTCTTT
-	TRBJ1-2	-	TRBV7-9	CASSVGLNYGYTF	TGTGCCAGCAGCGTGGGCCTTAACTATGGCTACACCTTC
-	TRBJ2-1	TRBD2	TRBV10-3	CAISESRTSDNEQFF	TGTGCCATCAGTGAGTCAAGGACTAGCGACAATGAGCAGTTCTTC
-	TRBJ2-2	TRBD1	TRBV6-1	CASSERQGATWANTGELFF	TGTGCCAGCAGTGAAAGACAGGGGGCTACTTGGGCGAACACCGGGGAGCTGTTTTTT
-	TRBJ2-3	TRBD2	TRBV3-1/TRBV3-2	CASSQTSGRGRDTQYF	TGTGCCAGCAGCCAGACTAGCGGGAGAGGTAGAGATACGCAGTATTTT
-	TRBJ1-1	-	TRBV9	CASSVEETEAFF	TGTGCCAGCAGCGTAGAAGAGACTGAAGCTTTCTTT
-	TRBJ2-5	TRBD2	TRBV11-2	CASSLGASGKETQYF	TGTGCCAGCAGCTTAGGGGCTAGCGGGAAAGAGACCCAGTACTTC
-	TRBJ2-1	TRBD2	TRBV7-9	CASSPLLAGRNEQFF	TGTGCCAGCAGCCCCCTACTAGCGGGAAGGAATGAGCAGTTCTTC